These 18 T cell receptor beta chains were sequenced from one sample in a study of T cell changes during pregnancy in multiple sclerosis. Using immunoSEQ multiplex PCR, the repertoire was profiled, and TCRdb retains in-frame clones only, with some absent. The sample has approximately 34,000 clones; 90% are singletons. The source material was CD8+ T cells from peripheral blood mononuclear cells, sampled after pregnancy. Source of these receptors: a female donor with multiple sclerosis, enrolled in a pregnancy study.

The genes are TRBV6-4 and TRBJ2-2; a possible D gene is TRBD1 (5 bases). Germline V CDR1 and CDR2: MRHNA, SNTAGT. This CDR3 has 15 amino acids. Trimming took off 0 bases at V and 1 base at J, with 6 bases between the two ends. The CDR3 region has the DNA TGTGCCAGCAGTGACTCTCAGGGGAACACCGGGGAGCTGTTTTTT. Its translation is CASSDSQGNTGELFF.

V gene TRBV5-6 combines with J gene TRBJ2-7; 9 bases match TRBD1. V shed 4 bases, J shed 2 bases, and the junction held 7 bases outside the gene matches. The CDR3 sequence is 15 residues long. CDR1 SGHDT and CDR2 YYEEEE come from the germline V gene. Written as DNA, the CDR3 is TGTGCCAGCAGCCCCGGACAGGGGACGACCTACGAGCAGTACTTC. Amino acids: CASSPGQGTTYEQYF. Full variable domain (rest looked up from reference TRBV5-6 and TRBJ2-7): DAGVTQSPTHLIKTRGQQVTLRCSPKSGHDTVSWYQQALGQGPQFIFQYYEEEERQRGNFPDRFSGHQFPNYSSELNVNALLLGDSALYLCASSPGQGTTYEQYFGPGTRLTVT.

The CDR3 protein is CASSLPGQLELEAFF. For the CDR3, the DNA is TGTGCCAGCAGCCTACCGGGACAGTTAGAACTTGAAGCTTTCTTT. This rearrangement joins TRBV13 to TRBJ1-1; 7 bases line up with TRBD1. V gave up 5 bases and J gave up 7 bases; unmatched junction bases: 13. CDR3 length: 15 amino acids. Germline CDR1 reads PRHDT; CDR2 reads FYEKMQ (reference sequence).

The rearrangement links TRBV13 to TRBJ1-2; D possibly corresponds to TRBD1 (6 bases). Germline V CDR1 and CDR2: PRHDT, FYEKMQ (reference sequence). The CDR3 has 13 residues. V lost 2 bases to trimming and J lost 4 bases, with 8 bases between them. CDR3 amino acids: CASSLSGVYGYTF. CDR3 DNA sequence: TGTGCCAGCAGCTTATCAGGGGTCTATGGCTACACCTTC.

The chain combines TRBV4-3 with TRBJ2-7, with D maybe TRBD1 (5 bases). Between the trimmed V and J ends, which lost 0 bases and 4 bases, there was a span of 10 bases. The CDR3 runs 14 residues. Germline V CDR1 and CDR2: LGHNA, YSLEER. The DNA of the CDR3 is TGCGCCAGCAGCCAAGATCAGGGTTCTTACGAGCAGTACTTC. Its translation: CASSQDQGSYEQYF.

The rearrangement joins TRBV7-3 to TRBJ2-3, with 7 bases fitting TRBD2. V dropped 5 bases and J dropped 5; count of bases not matched to a gene: 7. CDR1 and CDR2 from the germline V gene are SGHTA and FQGTGA. The CDR3 runs 14 residues. The chain's CDR3 is CASSLWGGEDTQYF. Written as DNA, the CDR3 is TGTGCCAGCAGCCTGTGGGGGGGGGAAGATACGCAGTATTTT.

The chain uses TRBV30 and TRBJ1-1; D is undetermined. V was shortened by 2 bases and J by 1 base, with 5 bases between the two germline ends. Germline V lookup: CDR1 GTSNPN, CDR2 SVGIG (reference sequence). The CDR3 spans 12 residues. CDR3 sequence (DNA): TGTGCCTGGAGTTACGGGAACACTGAAGCTTTCTTT. Residues: CAWSYGNTEAFF. Full variable domain (rest looked up from reference TRBV30 and TRBJ1-1): SQTIHQWPATLVQPVGSPLSLECTVEGTSNPNLYWYRQAAGRGLQLLFYSVGIGQISSEVPQNLSASRPQDRQFILSSKKLLLSDSGFYLCAWSYGNTEAFFGQGTRLTVV.

Here the CDR3 DNA reads TGTGCCAGCAGCTTGGCCGAGGGAGCCTTCGAAGCTTTCTTT. Translating it yields CASSLAEGAFEAFF. The V gene is TRBV5-4, the J gene TRBJ1-1, with D unresolved. The CDR3 consists of 14 residues. Germline assignment: CDR1 SGHNT and CDR2 YYREEE (reference sequence). Between the trimmed V and J ends, which lost 0 bases and 8 bases, there was a span of 14 bases.

The CDR3 region is CASSHTLGDRSYGYTF. DNA for the CDR3: TGTGCCAGCAGCCACACACTGGGGGACAGGAGCTATGGCTACACCTTC. This chain joins TRBV14 and TRBJ1-2; 8 nucleotides line up with TRBD1. The junction had 10 bases not matched to a gene; V was cut back by 3 bases and J by 4 bases. The CDR3 runs to 16 residues. Germline values: CDR1 SGHDN, CDR2 FVKESK. The whole variable domain, filled in from reference TRBV14 and TRBJ1-2, reads EAGVTQFPSHSVIEKGQTVTLRCDPISGHDNLYWYRRVMGKEIKFLLHFVKESKQDESGMPNNRFLAERTGGTYSTLKVQPAELEDSGVYFCASSHTLGDRSYGYTFGSGTRLTVV.

J is TRBJ1-1 and V is TRBV7-9, with TRBD1 matching over 7 bases. J lost 5 bases, V lost 5 bases, and 11 bases had no gene match. CDR1 is SEHNR, CDR2 FQNEAQ, per germline (reference sequence). CDR3 length: 15 amino acids. DNA of the CDR3: TGTGCCAGCAGCCCGAAGGTACAGGGGTGGACTGAAGCTTTCTTT. Translating gives CASSPKVQGWTEAFF. The full variable domain, its missing parts supplied by reference TRBV7-9 and TRBJ1-1, is DTGVSQNPRHKITKRGQNVTFRCDPISEHNRLYWYRQTLGQGPEFLTYFQNEAQLEKSRLLSDRFSAERPKGSFSTLEIQRTEQGDSAMYLCASSPKVQGWTEAFFGQGTRLTVV.

The chain combines TRBV4-1 with TRBJ2-5; 9 nucleotides agree with TRBD2. This CDR3 is 16 amino acids long. Trimming cost V 3 bases and J 5 bases; bases outside gene matches: 10. Per the germline V gene, CDR1 is MGHRA and CDR2 is YSYEKL. CDR3 loop: CASSHPSGGLPETQYF. CDR3 DNA: TGCGCCAGCAGCCATCCAAGCGGGGGGCTCCCGGAGACCCAGTACTTC.

To note about this clone: This CDR3 is missing its conserved last phenylalanine or tryptophan, likely due to a read error. The DNA is omitted, as the CDR3 cannot be located on it reliably, and the CDR3 follows TCRdb's listing. The V and J genes are TRBV15 and TRBJ1-4; no DNA check was done on the table's D call, TRBD1. Germline V gene lookup returns CDR1 LNHNV and CDR2 YYDKDF (reference sequence). The CDR3 has 14 amino acids, counting both end residues. The CDR3: CATSRGGLQGDHGV.

V usage is TRBV13 and J usage is TRBJ2-1, with 9 bases identical to TRBD1. Looked up from germline, CDR1 is PRHDT and CDR2 is FYEKMQ (reference sequence). The trim removed 5 bases at V and 5 bases at J, leaving 7 bases unmatched. The CDR3 consists of 15 residues. The CDR3 sequence: CASSPGTGMNNEQFF. CDR3 sequence (DNA): TGTGCCAGCAGCCCCGGGACAGGGATGAACAATGAGCAGTTCTTC.

The genes are TRBV5-4 and TRBJ2-1; perhaps TRBD1 as D (6 bases). V was pared by 9 bases and J by 5 bases, with 15 bases between. Germline-derived CDR1 and CDR2 are SGHNT and YYREEE (reference sequence). CDR3 length: 13 amino acids. CDR3: CATSGTGNNEQFF. CDR3 DNA: TGTGCCACCTCCGGTACAGGGAACAATGAGCAGTTCTTC.

This rearrangement joins TRBV2 to TRBJ1-1, with 7 bases identical to TRBD1. Losses at the gene ends were 6 bases for V and 1 base for J; bases not matched to a gene: 8. The CDR3 has 15 amino acids. Germline V gene sequence: CDR1 SNHLY, CDR2 FYNNEI. Here the CDR3 DNA reads TGTGCCAGCAGCGTACTGGGACAGACGAACACTGAAGCTTTCTTT. It yields the protein CASSVLGQTNTEAFF.

The chain joins TRBV6-6 to TRBJ2-7, with 13 bases matching TRBD2. Germline V gene sequence: CDR1 MNHNY, CDR2 SVGAGI (reference sequence). J was trimmed by 7 bases and V by 1 base; bases with no gene match: 4. This CDR3 contains 15 residues. The CDR3 protein is CASSYWTSGGGEQYF. DNA of the CDR3: TGTGCCAGCAGTTACTGGACTAGCGGGGGCGGGGAGCAGTACTTC.

The V and J genes are TRBV19 and TRBJ2-1; the D gene is possibly TRBD2 (6 bases). Trimming stripped 3 bases from V and 4 bases from J, with 7 bases between. Per the germline V gene, CDR1 is LNHDA and CDR2 is SQIVND (reference sequence). The CDR3 length is 13 residues. CDR3 sequence: CASSMGGYNEQFF. Written as DNA, the CDR3 is TGTGCCAGTAGTATGGGGGGTTACAATGAGCAGTTCTTC. Using reference TRBV19 and TRBJ2-1 for the parts outside the CDR3, the full variable domain is DGGITQSPKYLFRKEGQNVTLSCEQNLNHDAMYWYRQDPGQGLRLIYYSQIVNDFQKGDIAEGYSVSREKKESFPLTVTSAQKNPTAFYLCASSMGGYNEQFFGPGTRLTVL.

This clone turned up a few times. The chain uses TRBV27 and TRBJ2-2, with 10 bases fitting TRBD1. Germline assignment: CDR1 MNHEY and CDR2 SMNVEV (reference sequence). The V gene end was trimmed by 6 bases and the J gene end by 3 bases; junction bases not matched to a gene: 4. The CDR3 has 15 amino acids. Here the CDR3 DNA reads TGTGCCAGCAGAGGACAGGGGGGGTACACCGGGGAGCTGTTTTTT. Protein product: CASRGQGGYTGELFF.